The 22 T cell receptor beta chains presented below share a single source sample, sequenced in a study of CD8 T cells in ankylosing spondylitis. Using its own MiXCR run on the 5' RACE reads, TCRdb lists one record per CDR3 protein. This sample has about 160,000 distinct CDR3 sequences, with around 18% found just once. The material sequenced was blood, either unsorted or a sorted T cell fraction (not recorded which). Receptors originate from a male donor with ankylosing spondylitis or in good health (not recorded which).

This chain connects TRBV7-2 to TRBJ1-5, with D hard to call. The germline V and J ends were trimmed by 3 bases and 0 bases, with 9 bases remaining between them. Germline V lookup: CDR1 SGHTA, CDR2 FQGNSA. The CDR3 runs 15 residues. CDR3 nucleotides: TGTGCCAGCAGCTTGAGACTGGATAGCAATCAGCCCCAGCATTTT. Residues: CASSLRLDSNQPQHF. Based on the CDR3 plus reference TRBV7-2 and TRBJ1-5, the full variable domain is GAGVSQSPSNKVTEKGKDVELRCDPISGHTALYWYRQSLGQGLEFLIYFQGNSAPDKSGLPSDRFSAERTGGSVSTLTIQRTQQEDSAVYLCASSLRLDSNQPQHFGDGTRLSIL.

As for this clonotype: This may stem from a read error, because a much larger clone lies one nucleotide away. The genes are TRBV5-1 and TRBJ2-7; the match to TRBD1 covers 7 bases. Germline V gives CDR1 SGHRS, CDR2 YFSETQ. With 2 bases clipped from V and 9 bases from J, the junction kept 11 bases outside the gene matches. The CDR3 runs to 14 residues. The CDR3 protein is CASSFTGVDLAQYF. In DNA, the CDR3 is TGCGCCAGCAGCTTTACAGGGGTCGATCTCGCGCAGTACTTC.

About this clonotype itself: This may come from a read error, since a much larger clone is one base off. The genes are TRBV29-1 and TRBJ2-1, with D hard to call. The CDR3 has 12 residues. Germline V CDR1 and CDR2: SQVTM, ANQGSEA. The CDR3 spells CGVDDRSNEQFF. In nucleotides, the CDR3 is TGCGGCGTTGACGATCGATCCAATGAGCAGTTCTTC.

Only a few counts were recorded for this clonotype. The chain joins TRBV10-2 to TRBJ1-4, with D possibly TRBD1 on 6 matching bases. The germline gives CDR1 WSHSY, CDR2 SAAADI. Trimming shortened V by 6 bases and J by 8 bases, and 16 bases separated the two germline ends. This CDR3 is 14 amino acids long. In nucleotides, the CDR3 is TGCGCCAGCAGCCAACAGGGCATTGGGGAAAAACTGTTTTTT. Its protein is CASSQQGIGEKLFF.

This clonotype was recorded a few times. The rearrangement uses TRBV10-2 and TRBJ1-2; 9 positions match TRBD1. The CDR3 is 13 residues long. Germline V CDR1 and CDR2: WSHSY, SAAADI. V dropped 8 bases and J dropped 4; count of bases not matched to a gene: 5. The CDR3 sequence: CASRTGEGYGYTF. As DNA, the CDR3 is TGCGCCAGCCGGACAGGGGAAGGCTATGGCTACACCTTC.

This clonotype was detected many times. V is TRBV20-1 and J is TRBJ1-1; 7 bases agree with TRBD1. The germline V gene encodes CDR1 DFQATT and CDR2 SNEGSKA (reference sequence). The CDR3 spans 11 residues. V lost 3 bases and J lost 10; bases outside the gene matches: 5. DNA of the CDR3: TGCAGTGCTAGTTTTGACAGGGCAGCTTTCTTT. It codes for CSASFDRAAFF.

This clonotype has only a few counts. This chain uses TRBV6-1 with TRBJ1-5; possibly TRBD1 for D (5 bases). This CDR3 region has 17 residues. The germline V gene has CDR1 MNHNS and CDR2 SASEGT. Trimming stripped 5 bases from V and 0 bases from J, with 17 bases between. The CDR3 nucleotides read TGTGCCAGCAGTCGAAGACAGCCCAGCATTAGCAATCAGCCCCAGCATTTT. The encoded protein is CASSRRQPSISNQPQHF.

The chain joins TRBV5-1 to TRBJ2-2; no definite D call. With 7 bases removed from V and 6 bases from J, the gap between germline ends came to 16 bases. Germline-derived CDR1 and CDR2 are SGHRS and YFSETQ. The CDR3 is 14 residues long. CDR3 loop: CASYQDPTAGELFF. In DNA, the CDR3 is TGCGCCAGCTACCAAGACCCTACCGCCGGGGAGCTGTTTTTT.

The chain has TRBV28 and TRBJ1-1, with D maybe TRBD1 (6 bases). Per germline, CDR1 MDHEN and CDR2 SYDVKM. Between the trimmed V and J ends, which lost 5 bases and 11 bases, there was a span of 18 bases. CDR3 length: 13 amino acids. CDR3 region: CASSIGQTGDAFF. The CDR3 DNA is TGTGCCAGCAGTATAGGACAGACGGGAGATGCTTTCTTT.

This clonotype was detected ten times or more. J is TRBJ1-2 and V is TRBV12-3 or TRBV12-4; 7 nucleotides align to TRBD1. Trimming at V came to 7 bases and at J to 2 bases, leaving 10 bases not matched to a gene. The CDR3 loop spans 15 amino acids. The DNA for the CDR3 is TGTGCCAGCACCCTCGCCGACAGGGTGAACTATGGCTACACCTTC. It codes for CASTLADRVNYGYTF.

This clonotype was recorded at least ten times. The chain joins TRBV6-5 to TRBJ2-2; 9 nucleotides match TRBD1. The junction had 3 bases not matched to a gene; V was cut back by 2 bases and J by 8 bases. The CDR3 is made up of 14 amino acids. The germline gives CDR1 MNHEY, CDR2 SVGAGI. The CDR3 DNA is TGTGCCAGCAGTTACGGGACAGGGTCGGGGGAGCTGTTTTTT. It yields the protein CASSYGTGSGELFF.

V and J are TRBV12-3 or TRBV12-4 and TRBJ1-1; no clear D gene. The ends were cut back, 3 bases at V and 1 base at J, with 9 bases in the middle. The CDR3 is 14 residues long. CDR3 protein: CASSFPPGNTEAFF. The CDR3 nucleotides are TGTGCCAGCAGTTTTCCCCCGGGGAACACTGAAGCTTTCTTT.

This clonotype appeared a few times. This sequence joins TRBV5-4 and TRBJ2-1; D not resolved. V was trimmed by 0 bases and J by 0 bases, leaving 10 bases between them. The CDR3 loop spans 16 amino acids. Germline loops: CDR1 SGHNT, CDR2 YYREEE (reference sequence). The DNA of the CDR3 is TGTGCCAGCAGCTTGGCGGGTGGGCCCTCCTACAATGAGCAGTTCTTC. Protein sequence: CASSLAGGPSYNEQFF.

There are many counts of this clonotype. DNA of the CDR3: TGCGCCAGCAGCTTGAGTCAGACGAACACCGGGGAGCTGTTTTTT. As protein: CASSLSQTNTGELFF. The chain couples TRBV5-1 to TRBJ2-2; D remains ambiguous. Trimming shortened V by 1 base and J by 0 bases, and 7 bases separated the two germline ends. The germline gives CDR1 SGHRS, CDR2 YFSETQ. The CDR3 has 15 amino acids.

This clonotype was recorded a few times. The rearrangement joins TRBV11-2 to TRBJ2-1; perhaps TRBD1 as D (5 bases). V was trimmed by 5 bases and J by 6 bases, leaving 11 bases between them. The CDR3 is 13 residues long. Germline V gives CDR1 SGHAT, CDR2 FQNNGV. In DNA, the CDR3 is TGTGCCAGCAGCAACGGAAGGGGCAATGAGCAGTTCTTC. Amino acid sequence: CASSNGRGNEQFF.

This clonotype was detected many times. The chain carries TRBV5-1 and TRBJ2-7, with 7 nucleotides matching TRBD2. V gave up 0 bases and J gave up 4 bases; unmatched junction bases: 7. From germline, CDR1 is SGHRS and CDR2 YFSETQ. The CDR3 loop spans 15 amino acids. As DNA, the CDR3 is TGCGCCAGCAGCTTGGGGCTAGCGGCCTCATACGAGCAGTACTTC. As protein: CASSLGLAASYEQYF.

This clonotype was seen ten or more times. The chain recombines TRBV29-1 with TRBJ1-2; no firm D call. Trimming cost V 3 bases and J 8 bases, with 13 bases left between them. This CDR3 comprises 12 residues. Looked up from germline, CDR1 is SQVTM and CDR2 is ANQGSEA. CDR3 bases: TGCAGCGTTGAGGGTTCTTGGAAGGGCTACACCTTC. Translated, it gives CSVEGSWKGYTF.

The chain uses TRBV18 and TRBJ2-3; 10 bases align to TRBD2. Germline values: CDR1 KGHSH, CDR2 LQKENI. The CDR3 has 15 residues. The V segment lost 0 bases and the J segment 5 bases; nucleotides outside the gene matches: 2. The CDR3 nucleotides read TGTGCCAGCTCACCACCAGCGGGAGGGAGAGATACGCAGTATTTT. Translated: CASSPPAGGRDTQYF.

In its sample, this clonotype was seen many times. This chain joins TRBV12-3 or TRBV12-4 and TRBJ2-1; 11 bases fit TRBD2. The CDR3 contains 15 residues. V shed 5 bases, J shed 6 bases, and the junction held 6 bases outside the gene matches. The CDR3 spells CASSLTSGEGNEQFF. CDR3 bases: TGTGCCAGCAGTCTGACTAGCGGGGAAGGCAATGAGCAGTTCTTC.

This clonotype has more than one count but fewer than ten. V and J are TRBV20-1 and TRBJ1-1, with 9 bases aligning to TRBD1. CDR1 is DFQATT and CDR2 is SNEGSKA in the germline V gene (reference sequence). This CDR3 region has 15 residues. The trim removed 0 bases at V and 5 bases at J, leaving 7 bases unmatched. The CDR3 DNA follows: TGCAGTGCTAGAGAGCTACAGGGGGCGCGGACTGAAGCTTTCTTT. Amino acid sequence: CSARELQGARTEAFF.

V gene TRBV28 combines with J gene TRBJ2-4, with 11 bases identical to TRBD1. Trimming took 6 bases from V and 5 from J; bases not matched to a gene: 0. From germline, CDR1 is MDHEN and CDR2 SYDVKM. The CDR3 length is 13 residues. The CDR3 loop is CASRGQGENIQYF. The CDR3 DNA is TGTGCCAGCAGGGGACAGGGGGAAAACATTCAGTACTTC.

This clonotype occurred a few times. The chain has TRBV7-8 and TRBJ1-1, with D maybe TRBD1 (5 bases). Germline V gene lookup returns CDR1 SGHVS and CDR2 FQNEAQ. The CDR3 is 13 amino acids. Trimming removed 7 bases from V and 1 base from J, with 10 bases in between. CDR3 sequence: CASTWGPNTEAFF. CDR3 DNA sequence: TGTGCCAGCACCTGGGGACCGAACACTGAAGCTTTCTTT.